The 15 T cell receptor beta chains reported below all come from one sample, sequenced in a study of T cell responses to AZD1222 COVID-19 vaccine. TCRdb keeps only in-frame clones here, not all; method: immunoSEQ multiplex PCR. The table records more than 60,000 clones, around 90% of them present only once. Sequenced material: peripheral blood, taken 28 days after the second AZD1222 dose. The receptors stem from an adult who received the AZD1222 COVID-19 vaccine.

The chain carries TRBV30 and TRBJ1-1; D is possibly TRBD1 (6 bases). Trimming removed 2 bases at V and 1 base at J, with 11 bases between. The germline V gene encodes CDR1 GTSNPN and CDR2 SVGIG (reference sequence). The CDR3 contains 14 residues. DNA for the CDR3: TGTGCCTGGAGTCCCGAGACAGGGAACACTGAAGCTTTCTTT. Its protein is CAWSPETGNTEAFF. Full variable domain (remainder filled in from reference TRBV30 and TRBJ1-1): SQTIHQWPATLVQPVGSPLSLECTVEGTSNPNLYWYRQAAGRGLQLLFYSVGIGQISSEVPQNLSASRPQDRQFILSSKKLLLSDSGFYLCAWSPETGNTEAFFGQGTRLTVV.

V gene TRBV3-1 (or the pseudogene TRBV3-2) combines with J gene TRBJ2-2; D tentatively reads TRBD1 or TRBD2 (6 bases each). Germline CDR1 is LGHDT and CDR2 is YNNKEL (reference sequence). Trimming stripped 2 bases from V and 5 bases from J, with 12 bases between. This CDR3 spans 15 amino acids. For the CDR3, the DNA is TGTGCCAGCAGCCAACGTAGGGGGGAGACCGGGGAGCTGTTTTTT. Translated, it gives CASSQRRGETGELFF.

V and J are TRBV20-1 and TRBJ2-1, with D uncertain. Per the germline V gene, CDR1 is DFQATT and CDR2 is SNEGSKA (reference sequence). The CDR3 sequence is 11 residues long. Trimming took 6 bases from V and 10 from J, leaving 13 bases between them. In nucleotides, the CDR3 is TGCAGTGCACTTGCCCCGGCGGAGCAGTTCTTC. Residues: CSALAPAEQFF.

The gene calls are TRBV24-1 and TRBJ2-2; 9 bases agree with TRBD1. With V trimmed by 4 bases and J by 5 bases, 4 bases remained unmatched. The CDR3 extends over 15 amino acids. Germline V gene sequence: CDR1 KGHDR, CDR2 SFDVKD. In nucleotides, the CDR3 is TGTGCCACCAGTGACTCACAGGGGGCGACCGGGGAGCTGTTTTTT. Translation gives CATSDSQGATGELFF.

The CDR3 protein is CASSQARLSPLHF. DNA of the CDR3: TGTGCCAGCAGCCAAGCCAGGCTTTCACCCCTCCACTTT. This chain uses TRBV3-1 (or the pseudogene TRBV3-2) with TRBJ1-6; no clear D gene. Germline lookup yields CDR1 LGHDT and CDR2 YNNKEL (reference sequence). This CDR3 is built from 13 residues. V was cut by 1 base and J by 9 bases, with 7 bases left in between.

The chain is built from TRBV4-3 and TRBJ1-1; no firm D call. Germline V gene data show CDR1 as LGHNA and CDR2 as YSLEER. V was shortened by 0 bases and J by 3 bases, with 11 bases between the two germline ends. This CDR3 has 15 residues. Here the CDR3 DNA reads TGCGCCAGCAGCCAAGAACCGGGTAGCTACACTGAAGCTTTCTTT. Translated: CASSQEPGSYTEAFF.

The chain joins TRBV6-1 to TRBJ1-6; TRBD1 is a possible D gene (5 bases). V was cut by 2 bases and J by 7 bases, with 15 bases left in between. The length of the CDR3 is 16 residues. In germline, CDR1 is MNHNS, CDR2 SASEGT. The CDR3 DNA reads TGTGCCAGCAGTGAATATCGGGGGGGAGGAAATTCACCCCTCCACTTT. It translates to CASSEYRGGGNSPLHF.

This clone was recorded once. This sequence joins TRBV7-9 and TRBJ1-1; D ambiguous. Trimming stripped 6 bases from V and 0 bases from J, with 8 bases between. Germline-derived CDR1 and CDR2 are SEHNR and FQNEAQ (reference sequence). CDR3 length equals 13 residues. CDR3 nucleotide sequence: TGTGCCAGCAGGAGGACGATGAACACTGAAGCTTTCTTT. Protein product: CASRRTMNTEAFF.

This sequence joins TRBV6-5 and TRBJ2-3; D ambiguous. Trimming removed 1 base from V and 5 bases from J, with 7 bases in between. Per germline, CDR1 MNHEY and CDR2 SVGAGI. The CDR3 length is 13 residues. The CDR3: CASSYWGKDTQYF. The CDR3 DNA sequence: TGTGCCAGCAGTTACTGGGGAAAAGATACGCAGTATTTT.

V and J are TRBV18 and TRBJ1-2; D is undetermined. Germline values: CDR1 KGHSH, CDR2 LQKENI. Trimming cost V 2 bases and J 7 bases, with 8 bases left between them. The CDR3 loop spans 12 amino acids. The CDR3 loop reads CASSPEVGGYTF. In DNA form, the CDR3 reads TGTGCCAGCTCACCAGAGGTCGGTGGCTACACCTTC.

The chain uses TRBV19 and TRBJ2-3; D possibly uses TRBD1 or TRBD2 (6 bases each). V lost 2 bases and J lost 6, with 9 bases in between. Germline values: CDR1 LNHDA, CDR2 SQIVND (reference sequence). The CDR3 runs to 13 residues. Here the CDR3 DNA reads TGTGCCAGTAGTATAAGGGGGAGGGATACGCAGTATTTT. It translates to CASSIRGRDTQYF. Filled out from reference TRBV19 and TRBJ2-3, the complete variable domain reads DGGITQSPKYLFRKEGQNVTLSCEQNLNHDAMYWYRQDPGQGLRLIYYSQIVNDFQKGDIAEGYSVSREKKESFPLTVTSAQKNPTAFYLCASSIRGRDTQYFGPGTRLTVL.

The chain uses TRBV19 and TRBJ1-2; D not certain. Germline loops: CDR1 LNHDA, CDR2 SQIVND (reference sequence). The CDR3 length is 12 residues. Trimming removed 6 bases at V and 1 base at J, with 6 bases between. The CDR3 nucleotides read TGTGCCAGTAGGGGCAGTAACTATGGCTACACCTTC. Its protein product is CASRGSNYGYTF.

This chain links TRBV5-1 with TRBJ2-5, with D unresolved. The germline V gene encodes CDR1 SGHRS and CDR2 YFSETQ. The CDR3 runs 14 residues. Trimming took 0 bases from V and 2 from J, leaving 8 bases between them. The CDR3 DNA is TGCGCCAGCAGCTTGGGTAACGGACAAGAGACCCAGTACTTC. This codes for CASSLGNGQETQYF.

The chain recombines TRBV19 with TRBJ2-2; TRBD2 agrees at 7 bases. This CDR3 has 16 amino acids. Germline-derived CDR1 and CDR2 are LNHDA and SQIVND (reference sequence). J gave up 6 bases and V 3 bases, and 10 bases lay outside the gene matches. The CDR3: CASSMSGRGMAGELFF. In DNA, the CDR3 is TGTGCCAGTAGTATGAGTGGGAGGGGCATGGCCGGGGAGCTGTTTTTT.

The genes are TRBV4-2 and TRBJ1-3; D not resolved. V lost 1 base and J 4 bases, leaving 8 bases between the germline ends. The CDR3 is made up of 14 amino acids. Germline V gives CDR1 LGHNA, CDR2 YNFKEQ. CDR3 sequence reads: CASSQAGNGNTIYF. CDR3 nucleotide sequence: TGTGCCAGCAGCCAAGCGGGGAACGGAAACACCATATATTTT.